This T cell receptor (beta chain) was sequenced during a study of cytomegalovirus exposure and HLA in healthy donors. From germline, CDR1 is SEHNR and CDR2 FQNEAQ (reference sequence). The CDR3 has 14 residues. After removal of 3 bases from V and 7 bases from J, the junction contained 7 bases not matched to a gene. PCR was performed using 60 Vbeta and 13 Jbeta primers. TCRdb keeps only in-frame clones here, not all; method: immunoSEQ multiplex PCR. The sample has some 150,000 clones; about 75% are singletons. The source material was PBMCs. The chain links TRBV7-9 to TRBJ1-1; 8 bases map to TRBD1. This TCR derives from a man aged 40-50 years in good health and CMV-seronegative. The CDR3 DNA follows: TGTGCCAGCAGCTTCGGCCAGGGGGCCTTTGAAGCTTTCTTT. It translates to CASSFGQGAFEAFF. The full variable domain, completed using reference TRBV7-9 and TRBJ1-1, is DTGVSQNPRHKITKRGQNVTFRCDPISEHNRLYWYRQTLGQGPEFLTYFQNEAQLEKSRLLSDRFSAERPKGSFSTLEIQRTEQGDSAMYLCASSFGQGAFEAFFGQGTRLTVV.